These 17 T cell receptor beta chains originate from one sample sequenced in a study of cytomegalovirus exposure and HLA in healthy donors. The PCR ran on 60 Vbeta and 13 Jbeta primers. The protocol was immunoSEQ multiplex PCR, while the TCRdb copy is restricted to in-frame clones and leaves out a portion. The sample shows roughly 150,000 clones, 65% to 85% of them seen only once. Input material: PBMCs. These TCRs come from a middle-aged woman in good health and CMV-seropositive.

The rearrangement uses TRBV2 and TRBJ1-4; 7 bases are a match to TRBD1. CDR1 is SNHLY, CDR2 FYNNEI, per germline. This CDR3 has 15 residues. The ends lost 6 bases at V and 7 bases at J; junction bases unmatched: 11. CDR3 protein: CASRRNRGEAEKLFF. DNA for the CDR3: TGTGCCAGCAGAAGGAACAGGGGTGAGGCTGAAAAACTGTTTTTT.

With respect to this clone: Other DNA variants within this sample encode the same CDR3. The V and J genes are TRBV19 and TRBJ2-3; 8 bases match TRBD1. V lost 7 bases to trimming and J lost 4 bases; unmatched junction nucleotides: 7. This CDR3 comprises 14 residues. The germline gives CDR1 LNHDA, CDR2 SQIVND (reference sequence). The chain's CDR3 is CASKTGVKSDTQYF. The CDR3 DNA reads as TGTGCCAGTAAGACAGGGGTAAAATCAGATACGCAGTATTTT.

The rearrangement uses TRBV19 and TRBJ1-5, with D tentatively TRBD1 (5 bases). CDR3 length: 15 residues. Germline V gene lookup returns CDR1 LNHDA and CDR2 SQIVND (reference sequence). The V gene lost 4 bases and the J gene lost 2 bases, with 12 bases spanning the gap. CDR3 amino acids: CASSKGDGRNQPQHF. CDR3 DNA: TGTGCCAGTAGTAAAGGGGATGGTCGCAATCAGCCCCAGCATTTT.

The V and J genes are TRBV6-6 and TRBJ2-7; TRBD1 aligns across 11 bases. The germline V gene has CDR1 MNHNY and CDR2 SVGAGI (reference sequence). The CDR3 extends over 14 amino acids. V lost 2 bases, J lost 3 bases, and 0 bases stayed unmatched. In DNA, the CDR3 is TGTGCCAGCAGTTACGGGACAGGGGGCTACGAGCAGTACTTC. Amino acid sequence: CASSYGTGGYEQYF.

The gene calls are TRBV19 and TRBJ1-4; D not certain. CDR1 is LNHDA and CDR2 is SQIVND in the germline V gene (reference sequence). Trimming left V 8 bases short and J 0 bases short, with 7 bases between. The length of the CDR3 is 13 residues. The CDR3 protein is CASATATNEKLFF. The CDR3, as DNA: TGTGCCAGTGCAACAGCAACTAATGAAAAACTGTTTTTT.

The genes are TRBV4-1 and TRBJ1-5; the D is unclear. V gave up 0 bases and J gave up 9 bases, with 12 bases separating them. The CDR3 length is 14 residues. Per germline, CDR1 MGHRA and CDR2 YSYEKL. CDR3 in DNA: TGCGCCAGCAGCCAAGAGGTGGTCGGGTGGCCCCAGCATTTT. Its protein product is CASSQEVVGWPQHF.

The CDR3 DNA is TGTGCCTGGACCGGGACAGGTGCCGCTTTCTTT. It encodes CAWTGTGAAFF. V is TRBV30 and J is TRBJ1-1; 8 positions agree with TRBD1. CDR3 length: 11 residues. From germline, CDR1 is GTSNPN and CDR2 SVGIG (reference sequence). V dropped 4 bases and J dropped 11; count of bases not matched to a gene: 6.

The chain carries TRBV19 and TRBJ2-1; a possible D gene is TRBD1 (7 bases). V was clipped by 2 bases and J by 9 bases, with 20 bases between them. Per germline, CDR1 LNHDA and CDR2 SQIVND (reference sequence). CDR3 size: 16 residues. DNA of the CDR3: TGTGCCAGTAGTATACGGCCCCCTGGCAGGGGGGTTGAGCAGTTCTTC. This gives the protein CASSIRPPGRGVEQFF.

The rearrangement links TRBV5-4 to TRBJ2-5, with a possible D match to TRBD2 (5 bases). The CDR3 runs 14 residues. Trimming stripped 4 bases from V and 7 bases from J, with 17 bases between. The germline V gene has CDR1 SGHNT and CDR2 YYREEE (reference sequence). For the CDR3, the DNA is TGTGCCAGCAGCCCCGGGTTAGGAGGCGGGACCCAGTACTTC. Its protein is CASSPGLGGGTQYF.

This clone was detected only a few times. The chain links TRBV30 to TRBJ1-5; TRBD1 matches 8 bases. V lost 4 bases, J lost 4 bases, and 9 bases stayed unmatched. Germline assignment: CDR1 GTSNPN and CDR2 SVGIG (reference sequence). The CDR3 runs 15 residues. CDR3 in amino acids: CAWKLTGAPNQPQHF. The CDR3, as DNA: TGTGCCTGGAAATTGACAGGGGCCCCTAATCAGCCCCAGCATTTT.

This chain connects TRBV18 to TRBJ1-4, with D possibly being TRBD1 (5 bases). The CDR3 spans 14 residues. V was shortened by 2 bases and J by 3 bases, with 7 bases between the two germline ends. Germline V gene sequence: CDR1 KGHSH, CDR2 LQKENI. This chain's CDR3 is CASSPGAPNEKLFF. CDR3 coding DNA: TGTGCCAGCTCACCAGGGGCACCTAATGAAAAACTGTTTTTT.

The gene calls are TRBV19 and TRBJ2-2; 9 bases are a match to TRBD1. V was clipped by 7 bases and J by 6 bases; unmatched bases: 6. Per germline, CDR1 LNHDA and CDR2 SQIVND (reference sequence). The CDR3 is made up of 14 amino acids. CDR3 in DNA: TGTGCCAGTACTTGGACAGGGGTTGCCGGGGAGCTGTTTTTT. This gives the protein CASTWTGVAGELFF.

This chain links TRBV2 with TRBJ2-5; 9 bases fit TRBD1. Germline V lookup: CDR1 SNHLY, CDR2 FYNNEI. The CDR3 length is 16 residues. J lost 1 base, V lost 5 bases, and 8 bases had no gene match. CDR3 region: CASSYPGQGTQETQYF. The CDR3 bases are TGTGCCAGCAGTTACCCGGGACAGGGAACCCAAGAGACCCAGTACTTC.

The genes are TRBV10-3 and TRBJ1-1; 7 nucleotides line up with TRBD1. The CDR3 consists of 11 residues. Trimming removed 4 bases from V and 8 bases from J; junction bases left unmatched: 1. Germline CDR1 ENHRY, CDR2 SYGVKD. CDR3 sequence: CAISVGGEAFF. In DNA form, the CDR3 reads TGTGCCATCAGTGTAGGGGGCGAAGCTTTCTTT.

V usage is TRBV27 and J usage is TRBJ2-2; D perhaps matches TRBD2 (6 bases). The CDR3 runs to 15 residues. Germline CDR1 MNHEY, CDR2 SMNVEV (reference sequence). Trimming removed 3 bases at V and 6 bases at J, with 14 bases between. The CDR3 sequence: CASSFGGTSPGELFF. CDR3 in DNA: TGTGCCAGCAGTTTTGGTGGGACTTCTCCCGGGGAGCTGTTTTTT.

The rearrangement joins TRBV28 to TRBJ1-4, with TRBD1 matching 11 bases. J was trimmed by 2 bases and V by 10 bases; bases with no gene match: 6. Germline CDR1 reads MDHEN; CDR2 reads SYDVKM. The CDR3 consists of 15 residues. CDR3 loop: CATRTGGFTNEKLFF. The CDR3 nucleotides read TGTGCCACCAGGACAGGGGGCTTCACTAATGAAAAACTGTTTTTT.

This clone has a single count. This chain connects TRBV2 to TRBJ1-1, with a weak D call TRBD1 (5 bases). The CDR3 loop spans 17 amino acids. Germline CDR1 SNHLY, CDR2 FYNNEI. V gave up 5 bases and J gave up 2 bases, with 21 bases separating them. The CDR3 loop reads CASSWGGDGGFNTEAFF. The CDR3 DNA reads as TGTGCCAGCAGTTGGGGGGGAGACGGAGGCTTCAACACTGAAGCTTTCTTT.